This entry features one TCR beta chain sequence. Its antigen is still unknown. There are 14 residues in the CDR3. V trimming: 5 bases; J trimming: 6 bases; junction bases outside the gene matches: 7. Per germline, CDR1 MNHEY and CDR2 SMNVEV (reference sequence). This entry comes from a study of shared clonotypes between healthy human individuals. Only in-frame clones appear in the TCRdb table, and some are missing; sequencing was by immunoSEQ multiplex PCR. The repertoire holds approximately 2,000,000 clones, 80% to 95% seen once, with 0.3% to 0.4% in the top ten. Study findings and constraints: Larger estimated richness was generally seen in naive subsets than in memory subsets.

Specimen: naive CD4+ T cells from PBMCs. Subset described: CD45RA+ positively selected. The chain uses TRBV27 and TRBJ1-2, with 9 bases that match TRBD1. This clonotype was obtained from a man between 18 and 29 years old in good health. Some clones in this sample may be carry-over from other donors' samples. CDR3 loop: CASSPGTGLDGYTF. The CDR3 nucleotides read TGTGCCAGCAGTCCCGGGACAGGGTTAGATGGCTACACCTTC.